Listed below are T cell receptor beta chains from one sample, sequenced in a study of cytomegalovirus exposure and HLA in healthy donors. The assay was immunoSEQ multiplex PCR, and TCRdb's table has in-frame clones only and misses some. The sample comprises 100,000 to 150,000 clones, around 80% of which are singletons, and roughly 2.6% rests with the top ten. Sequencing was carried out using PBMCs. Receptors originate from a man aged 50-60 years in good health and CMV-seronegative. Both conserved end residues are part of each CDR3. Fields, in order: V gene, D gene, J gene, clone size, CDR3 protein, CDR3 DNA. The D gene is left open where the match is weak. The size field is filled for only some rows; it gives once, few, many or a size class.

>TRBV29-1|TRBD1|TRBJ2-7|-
CSVEGETGAPGEQYF
TGCAGCGTTGAAGGTGAGACAGGGGCGCCGGGCGAGCAGTACTTC
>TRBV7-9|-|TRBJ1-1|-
CASSPGGSNTEAFF
TGTGCCAGCAGCCCCGGAGGGTCGAACACTGAAGCTTTCTTT
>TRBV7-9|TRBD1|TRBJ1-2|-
CASSSGQGANYGYTF
TGTGCCAGCAGCAGTGGACAGGGGGCTAACTATGGCTACACCTTC
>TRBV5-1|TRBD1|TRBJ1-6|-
CASSLDRGHSPLHF
TGCGCCAGCAGCCTAGACAGGGGGCATTCACCCCTCCACTTT
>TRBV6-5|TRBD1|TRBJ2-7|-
CASSYSGTVRAYEQYF
TGTGCCAGCAGTTACTCCGGGACAGTGAGAGCCTACGAGCAGTACTTC
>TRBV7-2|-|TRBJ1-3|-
CASSLVQGSGNTIYF
TGTGCCAGCAGCTTAGTACAGGGCTCTGGAAACACCATATATTTT
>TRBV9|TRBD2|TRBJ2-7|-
CASSPPGLRAGLSYEQYF
TGTGCCAGCAGCCCGCCAGGTCTGAGAGCGGGACTCTCCTACGAGCAGTACTTC
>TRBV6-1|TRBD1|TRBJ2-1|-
CASRPGQGFYNEQFF
TGTGCCAGCAGACCGGGACAGGGTTTTTACAATGAGCAGTTCTTC
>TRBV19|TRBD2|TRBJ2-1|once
CASSIDYASGAYNEQFF
TGTGCCAGTAGTATAGACTACGCTAGCGGCGCCTACAATGAGCAGTTCTTC
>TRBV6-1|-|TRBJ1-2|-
CASSRDWGGGYTF
TGTGCCAGCAGCCGTGACTGGGGGGGTGGCTACACCTTC
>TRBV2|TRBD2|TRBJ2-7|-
CASSRAREDWEQYF
TGTGCCAGCAGCCGCGCCCGGGAGGACTGGGAGCAGTACTTC